The 18 T cell receptor beta chains below were found in one sample sequenced in a study of T cell clonotyping in hematopoietic cell transplantation (dated by TCRdb to 2020 to 2022). Reading the label with the study, this specimen's time point is: 180 days after allo-HCT. Library method: the immunoSEQ multiplex PCR assay. TCRdb obtained this table from immuneACCESS and retained in-frame rearrangements with V and J assigned. These tables miss some clones; where compared with another copy, unresolved V genes account for less than half of the shortfall, and the remainder is unexplained. The sample yields around 9,300 clones; over 75% were counted once. Together, the top ten hold about 34% of the sample. The sequencing here drew on PBMCs, taken 180 days after allogeneic stem cell transplant. Receptor source: a female patient between 30 and 39 years old who had an allogeneic stem cell transplant, so the T cells may come from the graft donor. Some clones in this sample may be carry-over from other donors' samples.

The chain couples TRBV6-5 to TRBJ1-2; 8 bases map to TRBD1. The CDR3 has 15 amino acids. V lost 7 bases to trimming and J lost 6 bases; unmatched junction nucleotides: 13. Germline V gene lookup returns CDR1 MNHEY and CDR2 SVGAGI. The CDR3 nucleotides read TGTGCCAGCAATGGTGACAGGGGTGGTTTCGATGGCTACACCTTC. Residues: CASNGDRGGFDGYTF.

This sequence joins TRBV5-6 and TRBJ1-4, with TRBD1 as a possible D gene (5 bases). Per germline, CDR1 SGHDT and CDR2 YYEEEE. V dropped 3 bases and J dropped 4 bases, with 19 bases sitting between them. CDR3 length: 17 amino acids. The CDR3 nucleotides read TGTGCCAGCAGCTGGGGGTATACGGGGTCAAGTAATGAAAAACTGTTTTTT. Protein sequence: CASSWGYTGSSNEKLFF.

This clone is classed as medium-sized. V gene TRBV18 combines with J gene TRBJ2-2, with D unresolved. The CDR3 is 16 residues long. Germline V CDR1 and CDR2: KGHSH, LQKENI. Trimming removed 1 base at V and 0 bases at J, with 9 bases between. CDR3 nucleotides: TGTGCCAGCTCACCACGCGCGGTCGCGAACACCGGGGAGCTGTTTTTT. Its protein product is CASSPRAVANTGELFF.

CDR3 DNA: TGTGCCAGCAGCTCTCCCGTTGGGACAGAATATGGCTACACCTTC. It codes for CASSSPVGTEYGYTF. The V gene is TRBV6-5, the J gene TRBJ1-2, with 7 bases identical to TRBD1. Looked up from germline, CDR1 is MNHEY and CDR2 is SVGAGI. The V and J ends lost 6 bases and 5 bases, in that order; junction bases with no gene match: 12. The CDR3 contains 15 residues.

V and J are TRBV6-5 and TRBJ1-1; the D is unclear. The germline gives CDR1 MNHEY, CDR2 SVGAGI. Trimming took off 0 bases at V and 3 bases at J, with 5 bases between the two ends. The CDR3 contains 13 residues. CDR3 DNA sequence: TGTGCCAGCAGTTACTCGTACTACACTGAAGCTTTCTTT. It codes for CASSYSYYTEAFF.

The chain recombines TRBV13 with TRBJ2-7; TRBD1 might be the D (6 bases). Germline values: CDR1 PRHDT, CDR2 FYEKMQ (reference sequence). Trimming pared 5 bases from V and 3 bases from J, leaving 14 bases between. This CDR3 has 14 residues. CDR3: CASSHRDNNYEQYF. The CDR3 coding sequence is TGTGCCAGCAGCCACCGGGACAATAACTACGAGCAGTACTTC. The complete variable domain, with remaining parts taken from reference TRBV13 and TRBJ2-7, reads AAGVIQSPRHLIKEKRETATLKCYPIPRHDTVYWYQQGPGQDPQFLISFYEKMQSDKGSIPDRFSAQQFSDYHSELNMSSLELGDSALYFCASSHRDNNYEQYFGPGTRLTVT.

The gene calls are TRBV6-1 and TRBJ2-5; D may be TRBD2 (6 bases). V was pared by 2 bases and J by 7 bases, with 14 bases between. This CDR3 has 14 amino acids. CDR1 is MNHNS, CDR2 SASEGT, per germline. The CDR3 DNA reads TGTGCCAGCAGTGAATTGGGAGGATCGGGGACCCAGTACTTC. Translating gives CASSELGGSGTQYF.

The chain joins TRBV2 to TRBJ1-6; D is undetermined. Germline V gene lookup returns CDR1 SNHLY and CDR2 FYNNEI. This CDR3 is built from 15 residues. V was clipped by 3 bases and J by 0 bases, with 6 bases between them. Here the CDR3 reads CASSDRSSYNSPLHF. The CDR3 region has the DNA TGTGCCAGCAGTGACAGGAGCTCCTATAATTCACCCCTCCACTTT.

This clone was counted between two and nine times. The chain uses TRBV7-2 and TRBJ2-3, with a weak D call TRBD2 (5 bases). V lost 5 bases, J lost 5 bases, and 17 bases lay in between. The CDR3 contains 15 residues. Germline CDR1 reads SGHTA; CDR2 reads FQGNSA. The chain's CDR3 is CASSTRLGGRDTQYF. In DNA form, the CDR3 reads TGTGCCAGCAGCACTAGGTTAGGTGGGAGAGATACGCAGTATTTT.

V is TRBV29-1 and J is TRBJ1-2; the match to TRBD1 covers 9 bases. CDR1 SQVTM and CDR2 ANQGSEA come from the germline V gene. After removal of 7 bases from V and 5 bases from J, the junction contained 8 bases not matched to a gene. The CDR3 length is 13 residues. The CDR3 is CSAPGQGKYGYTF. The CDR3 DNA reads as TGCAGCGCCCCCGGACAGGGGAAATATGGCTACACCTTC.

CDR3 protein: CASSAVGSYGYTF. In DNA form, the CDR3 reads TGTGCCAGCAGCGCCGTTGGATCCTATGGCTACACCTTC. The V call is TRBV9, the J call TRBJ1-2, with D hard to call. Germline V gene lookup returns CDR1 SGDLS and CDR2 YYNGEE. The length of the CDR3 is 13 residues. V was clipped by 3 bases and J by 4 bases, with 10 bases between them.

The chain has TRBV7-3 and TRBJ1-4; perhaps TRBD1 as D (5 bases). The CDR3 is made up of 16 amino acids. With 4 bases removed from V and 5 bases from J, the gap between germline ends came to 17 bases. The germline V gene encodes CDR1 SGHTA and CDR2 FQGTGA. The CDR3, as DNA: TGTGCCAGCAGCTCCCCCCCGGGGCAGATAAATGAAAAACTGTTTTTT. Translating gives CASSSPPGQINEKLFF. The entire variable domain, with the rest obtained from reference TRBV7-3 and TRBJ1-4, is as follows: GAGVSQTPSNKVTEKGKYVELRCDPISGHTALYWYRQSLGQGPEFLIYFQGTGAADDSGLPNDRFFAVRPEGSVSTLKIQRTERGDSAVYLCASSSPPGQINEKLFFGSGTQLSVL.

As regards this clone: Relative to the germline gene, one junction end is altered; a read error may explain this. The chain joins TRBV11-2 to TRBJ2-3; D gene uncertain. Germline V CDR1 and CDR2: SGHAT, FQNNGV. The CDR3 has 14 amino acids. The CDR3 spells CASRLGSSTDTQYF. The CDR3 DNA sequence: TGTGCCAGCAGGTTAGGCTCTAGCACAGATACGCAGTATTTT.

The V call is TRBV5-1, the J call TRBJ2-5; D is possibly TRBD2 (5 bases). V lost 1 base, J lost 5 bases, and 9 bases lay in between. Germline CDR1 reads SGHRS; CDR2 reads YFSETQ. This CDR3 is 13 amino acids long. The CDR3 is CASSLNRGETQYF. The CDR3 region has the DNA TGCGCCAGCAGCTTGAATCGAGGGGAGACCCAGTACTTC.

The chain uses TRBV30 and TRBJ2-7; the match to TRBD1 covers 9 bases. The trim removed 5 bases at V and 7 bases at J, leaving 6 bases unmatched. The CDR3 covers 12 residues. Germline lookup yields CDR1 GTSNPN and CDR2 SVGIG (reference sequence). In nucleotides, the CDR3 is TGTGCCTGGGGACAGGGGTGGTGGGAGCAGTACTTC. Its protein is CAWGQGWWEQYF.

This rearrangement joins TRBV25-1 to TRBJ1-2; D unresolved. The CDR3 extends over 12 amino acids. Germline-derived CDR1 and CDR2 are MGHDK and SYGVNS. Trimming pared 3 bases from V and 7 bases from J, leaving 9 bases between. CDR3 residues: CASSERYGGYTF. CDR3 DNA sequence: TGTGCCAGCAGTGAGAGGTACGGTGGCTACACCTTC.

The gene calls are TRBV9 and TRBJ2-1; no definite D call. V was cut by 0 bases and J by 7 bases, with 14 bases left in between. Germline V CDR1 and CDR2: SGDLS, YYNGEE. The CDR3 runs to 15 residues. The CDR3 coding sequence is TGTGCCAGCAGCGTAGAGGCGTCGTGGGGAAATGAGCAGTTCTTC. Its protein product is CASSVEASWGNEQFF.

The V and J genes are TRBV20-1 and TRBJ1-1, with D possibly TRBD1 on 6 matching bases. The ends were cut back, 1 base at V and 8 bases at J, with 8 bases in the middle. Germline CDR1 and CDR2: DFQATT and SNEGSKA (reference sequence). The CDR3 runs to 11 residues. The CDR3 bases are TGCAGTGCTAGAGGGGGGACAGAAGCTTTCTTT. Translation: CSARGGTEAFF.